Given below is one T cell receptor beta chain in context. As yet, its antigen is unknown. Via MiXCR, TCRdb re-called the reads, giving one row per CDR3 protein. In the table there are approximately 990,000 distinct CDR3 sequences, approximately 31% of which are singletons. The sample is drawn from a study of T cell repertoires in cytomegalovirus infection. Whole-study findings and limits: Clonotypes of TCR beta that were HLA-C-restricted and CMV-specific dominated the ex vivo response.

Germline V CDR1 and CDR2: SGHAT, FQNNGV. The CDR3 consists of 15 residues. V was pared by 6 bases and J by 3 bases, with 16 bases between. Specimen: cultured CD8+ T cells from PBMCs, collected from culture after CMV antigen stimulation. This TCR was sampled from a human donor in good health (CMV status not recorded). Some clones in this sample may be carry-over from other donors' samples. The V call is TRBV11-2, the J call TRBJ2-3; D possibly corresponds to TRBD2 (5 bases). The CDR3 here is CASSPRVEGTDTQYF. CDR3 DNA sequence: TGTGCCAGCAGTCCTAGAGTTGAGGGAACAGATACGCAGTATTTT. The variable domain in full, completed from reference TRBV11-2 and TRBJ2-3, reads EAGVAQSPRYKIIEKRQSVAFWCNPISGHATLYWYQQILGQGPKLLIQFQNNGVVDDSQLPKDRFSAERLKGVDSTLKIQPAKLEDSAVYLCASSPRVEGTDTQYFGPGTRLTVL.